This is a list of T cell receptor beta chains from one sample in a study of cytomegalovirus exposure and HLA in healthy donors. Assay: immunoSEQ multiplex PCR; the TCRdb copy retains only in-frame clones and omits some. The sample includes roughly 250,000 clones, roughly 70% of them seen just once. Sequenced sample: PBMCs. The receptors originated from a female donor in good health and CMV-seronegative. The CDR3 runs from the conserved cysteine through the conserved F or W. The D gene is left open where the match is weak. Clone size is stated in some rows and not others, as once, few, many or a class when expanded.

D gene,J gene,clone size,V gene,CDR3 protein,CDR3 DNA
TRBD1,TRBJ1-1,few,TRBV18,CASSGDRGQNTEAFF,TGTGCCAGCTCAGGTGACAGGGGGCAGAACACTGAAGCTTTCTTT
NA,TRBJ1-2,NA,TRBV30,CAWRALGGYGYTF,TGTGCCTGGAGAGCCCTGGGGGGCTATGGCTACACCTTC
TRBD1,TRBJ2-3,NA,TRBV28,CASSLNPEGAGTDTQYF,TGTGCCAGCAGTTTAAACCCAGAGGGGGCGGGCACAGATACGCAGTATTTT
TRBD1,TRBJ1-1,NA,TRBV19,CASTNDRVSGAFF,TGTGCCAGTACAAACGACAGGGTGTCTGGAGCTTTCTTT
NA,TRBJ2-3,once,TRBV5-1,CASAEGRGKAADTQYF,TGCGCCAGCGCAGAGGGGCGGGGCAAGGCGGCAGATACGCAGTATTTT
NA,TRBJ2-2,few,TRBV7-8,CASTPRDISNTGELFF,TGTGCCAGCACACCTCGCGACATCTCGAACACCGGGGAGCTGTTTTTT
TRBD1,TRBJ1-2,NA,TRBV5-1,CASSDDDRDPYWGYTF,TGCGCCAGCAGCGACGATGACAGGGATCCCTATTGGGGCTACACCTTC
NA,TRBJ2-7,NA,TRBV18,CASSSTFNEQYF,TGTGCCAGCTCATCAACTTTCAACGAGCAGTACTTC
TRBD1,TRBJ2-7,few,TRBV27,CASSLRTGVLYEQYF,TGTGCCAGCAGTCTGCGGACAGGGGTCCTCTACGAGCAGTACTTC
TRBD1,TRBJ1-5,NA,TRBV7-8,CASSQGTANSNQPQHF,TGTGCCAGCAGCCAAGGGACAGCTAATAGCAATCAGCCCCAGCATTTT
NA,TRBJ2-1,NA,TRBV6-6,CASSYSREGKSEQFF,TGTGCCAGCAGTTACTCCAGAGAGGGAAAGAGTGAGCAGTTCTTC
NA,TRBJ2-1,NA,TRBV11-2,CASSLDNSINEQFF,TGTGCCAGCAGCTTAGATAACTCCATCAATGAGCAGTTCTTC
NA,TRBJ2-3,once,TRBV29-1,CSVRETGTPTDTQYF,TGCAGCGTTAGAGAAACCGGGACTCCCACAGATACGCAGTATTTT
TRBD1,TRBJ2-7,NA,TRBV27,CASSSPTTGTGEHEQYF,TGTGCCAGCAGTTCCCCTACCACCGGGACAGGGGAGCACGAGCAGTACTTC
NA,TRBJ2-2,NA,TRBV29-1,CSVPLGIGELFF,TGCAGCGTTCCCCTAGGAATCGGGGAGCTGTTTTTT
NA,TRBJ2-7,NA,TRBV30,CACSATYEQYF,TGTGCCTGTAGCGCCACCTACGAGCAGTACTTC
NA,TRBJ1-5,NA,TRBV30,CASWTVISNQPQHF,TGTGCCTCCTGGACAGTAATAAGCAATCAGCCCCAGCATTTT
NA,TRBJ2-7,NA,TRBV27,CASQGARDEQYF,TGTGCCAGCCAGGGTGCGCGGGACGAGCAGTACTTC
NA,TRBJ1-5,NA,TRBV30,CAWTTGGSQPQHF,TGTGCCTGGACTACTGGGGGGTCCCAGCCCCAGCATTTT
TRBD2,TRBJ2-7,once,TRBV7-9,CASSHGTSGFEYEQYF,TGTGCCAGCAGCCATGGGACTAGCGGGTTCGAATACGAGCAGTACTTC
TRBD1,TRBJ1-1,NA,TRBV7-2,CASSHRTGAGDTEAFF,TGTGCCAGCAGCCACCGGACAGGGGCGGGGGACACTGAAGCTTTCTTT
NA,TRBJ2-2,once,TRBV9,CASSVEERVVTGELFF,TGTGCCAGCAGCGTAGAAGAGAGGGTGGTTACCGGGGAGCTGTTTTTT